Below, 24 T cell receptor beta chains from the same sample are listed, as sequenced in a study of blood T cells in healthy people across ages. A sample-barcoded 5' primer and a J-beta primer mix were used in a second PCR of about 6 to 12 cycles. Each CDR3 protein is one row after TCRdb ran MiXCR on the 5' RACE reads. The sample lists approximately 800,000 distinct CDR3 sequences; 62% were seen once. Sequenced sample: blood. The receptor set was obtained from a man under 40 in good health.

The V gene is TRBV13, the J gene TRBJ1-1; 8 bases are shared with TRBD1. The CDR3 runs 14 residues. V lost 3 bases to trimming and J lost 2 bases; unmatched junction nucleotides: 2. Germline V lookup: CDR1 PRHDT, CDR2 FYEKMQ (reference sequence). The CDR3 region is CASSFQGANTEAFF. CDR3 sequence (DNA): TGTGCCAGCAGCTTCCAGGGGGCCAACACTGAAGCTTTCTTT.

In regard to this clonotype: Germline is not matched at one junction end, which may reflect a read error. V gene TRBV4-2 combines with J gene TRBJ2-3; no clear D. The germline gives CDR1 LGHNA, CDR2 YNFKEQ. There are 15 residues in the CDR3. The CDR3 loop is CASSQDSQFTDTRYF. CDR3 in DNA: TGTGCCAGCAGCCAAGATTCGCAGTTCACAGATACGCGGTATTTT.

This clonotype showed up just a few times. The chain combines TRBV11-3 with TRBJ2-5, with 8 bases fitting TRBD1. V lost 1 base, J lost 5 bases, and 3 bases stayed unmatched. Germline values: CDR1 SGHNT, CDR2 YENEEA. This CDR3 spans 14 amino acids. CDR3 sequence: CASSLGHRGETQYF. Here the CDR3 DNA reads TGTGCCAGCAGCTTAGGCCACAGGGGGGAGACCCAGTACTTC. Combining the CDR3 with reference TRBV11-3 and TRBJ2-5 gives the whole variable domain EAGVVQSPRYKIIEKKQPVAFWCNPISGHNTLYWYLQNLGQGPELLIRYENEEAVDDSQLPKDRFSAERLKGVDSTLKIQPAELGDSAVYLCASSLGHRGETQYFGPGTRLLVL.

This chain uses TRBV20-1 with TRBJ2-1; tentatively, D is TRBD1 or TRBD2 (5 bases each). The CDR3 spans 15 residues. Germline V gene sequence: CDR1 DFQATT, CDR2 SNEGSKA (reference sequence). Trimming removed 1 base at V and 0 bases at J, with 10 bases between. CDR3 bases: TGCAGTGCTAGAGGAGGGACGGGCTCCTACAATGAGCAGTTCTTC. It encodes CSARGGTGSYNEQFF.

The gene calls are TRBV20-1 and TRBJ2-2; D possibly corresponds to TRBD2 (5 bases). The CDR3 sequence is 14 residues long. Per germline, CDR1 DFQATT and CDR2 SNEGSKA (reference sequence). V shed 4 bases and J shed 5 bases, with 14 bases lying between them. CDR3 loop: CSAKEADRTGELFF. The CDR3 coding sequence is TGCAGTGCTAAGGAAGCGGATCGGACCGGGGAGCTGTTTTTT.

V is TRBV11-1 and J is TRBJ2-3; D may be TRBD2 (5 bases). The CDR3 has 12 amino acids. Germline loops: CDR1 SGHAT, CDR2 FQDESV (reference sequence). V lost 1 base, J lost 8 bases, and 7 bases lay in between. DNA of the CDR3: TGTGCCAGCAGCTTAGTAGAGGGTACGCAGTATTTT. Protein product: CASSLVEGTQYF.

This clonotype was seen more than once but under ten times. CDR3 bases: TGCAGCGTTGAAAGATCTCAAGAGACCCAGTACTTC. This codes for CSVERSQETQYF. The chain uses TRBV29-1 and TRBJ2-5; no clear D gene. Trimming left V 2 bases short and J 2 bases short, with 6 bases between. The CDR3 sequence is 12 residues long. Germline CDR1 is SQVTM and CDR2 is ANQGSEA. Supplemented by reference TRBV29-1 and TRBJ2-5, the full variable domain reads SAVISQKPSRDICQRGTSLTIQCQVDSQVTMMFWYRQQPGQSLTLIATANQGSEATYESGFVIDKFPISRPNLTFSTLTVSNMSPEDSSIYLCSVERSQETQYFGPGTRLLVL.

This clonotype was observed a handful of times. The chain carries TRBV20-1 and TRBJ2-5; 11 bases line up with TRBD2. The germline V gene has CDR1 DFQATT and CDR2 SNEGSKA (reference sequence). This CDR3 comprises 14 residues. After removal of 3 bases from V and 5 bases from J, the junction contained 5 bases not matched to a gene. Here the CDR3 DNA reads TGCAGTGCTAGCCCGGGACTAGCGGAGGAGACCCAGTACTTC. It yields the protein CSASPGLAEETQYF.

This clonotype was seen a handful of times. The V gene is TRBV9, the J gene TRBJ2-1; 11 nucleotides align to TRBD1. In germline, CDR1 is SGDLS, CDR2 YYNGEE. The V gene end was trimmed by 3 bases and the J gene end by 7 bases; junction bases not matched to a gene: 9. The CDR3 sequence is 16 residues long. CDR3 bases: TGTGCCAGCAGCGAGGGGGGACAGGGGGTTTGGAATGAGCAGTTCTTC. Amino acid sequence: CASSEGGQGVWNEQFF.

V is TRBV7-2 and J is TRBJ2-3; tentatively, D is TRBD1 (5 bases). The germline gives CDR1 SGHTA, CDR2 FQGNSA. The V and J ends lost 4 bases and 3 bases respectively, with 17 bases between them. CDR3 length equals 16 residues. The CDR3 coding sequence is TGTGCCAGCAGCTCCCTAGGGGTGACGGTAACAGATACGCAGTATTTT. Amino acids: CASSSLGVTVTDTQYF.

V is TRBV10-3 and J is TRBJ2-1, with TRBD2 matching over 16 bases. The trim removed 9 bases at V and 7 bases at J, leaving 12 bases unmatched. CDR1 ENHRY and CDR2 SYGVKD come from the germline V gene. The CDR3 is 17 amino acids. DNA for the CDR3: TGTGCCATTTTCCCGGGACTAGCGGGGGGGCCGCCGAATGAGCAGTTCTTC. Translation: CAIFPGLAGGPPNEQFF.

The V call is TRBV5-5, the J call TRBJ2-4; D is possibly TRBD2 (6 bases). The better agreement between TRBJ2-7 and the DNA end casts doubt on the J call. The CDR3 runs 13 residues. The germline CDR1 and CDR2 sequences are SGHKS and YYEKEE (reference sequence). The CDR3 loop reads CASSWGVGDEQYF. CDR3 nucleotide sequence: TGTGCCAGCAGCTGGGGGGTGGGCGACGAGCAGTACTTC.

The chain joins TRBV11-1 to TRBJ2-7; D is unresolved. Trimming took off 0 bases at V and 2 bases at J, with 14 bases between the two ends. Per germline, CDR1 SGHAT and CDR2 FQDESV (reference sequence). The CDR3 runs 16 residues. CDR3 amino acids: CASSLAPGREAYEQYF. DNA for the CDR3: TGTGCCAGCAGCTTAGCGCCGGGCAGAGAAGCCTACGAGCAGTACTTC.

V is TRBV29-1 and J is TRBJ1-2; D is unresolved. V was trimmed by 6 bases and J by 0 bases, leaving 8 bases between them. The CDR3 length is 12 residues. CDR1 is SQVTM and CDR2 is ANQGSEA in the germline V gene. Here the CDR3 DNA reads TGCAGCGTCCGAGGAACTAACTATGGCTACACCTTC. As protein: CSVRGTNYGYTF.

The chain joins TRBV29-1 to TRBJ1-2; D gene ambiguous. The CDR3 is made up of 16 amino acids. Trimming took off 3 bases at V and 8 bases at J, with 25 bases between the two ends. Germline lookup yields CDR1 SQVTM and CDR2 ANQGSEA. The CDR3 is CSVDLWDGGRPGGYTF. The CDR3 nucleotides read TGCAGCGTTGATTTATGGGATGGCGGCAGGCCTGGGGGCTACACCTTC.

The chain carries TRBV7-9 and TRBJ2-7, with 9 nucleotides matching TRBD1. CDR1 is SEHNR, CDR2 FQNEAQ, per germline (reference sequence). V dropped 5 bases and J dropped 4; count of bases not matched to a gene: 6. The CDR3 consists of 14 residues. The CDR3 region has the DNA TGTGCCAGCAGCGGCCGGGACAGGGCTTACGAGCAGTACTTC. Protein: CASSGRDRAYEQYF. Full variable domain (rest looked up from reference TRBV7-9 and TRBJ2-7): DTGVSQNPRHKITKRGQNVTFRCDPISEHNRLYWYRQTLGQGPEFLTYFQNEAQLEKSRLLSDRFSAERPKGSFSTLEIQRTEQGDSAMYLCASSGRDRAYEQYFGPGTRLTVT.

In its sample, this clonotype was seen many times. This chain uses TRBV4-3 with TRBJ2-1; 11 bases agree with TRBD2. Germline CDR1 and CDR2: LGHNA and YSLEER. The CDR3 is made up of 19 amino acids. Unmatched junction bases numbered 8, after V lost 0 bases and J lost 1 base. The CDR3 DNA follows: TGCGCCAGCAGCCAAGACCTGGGGACTAGCGGTTTTTCCTACAATGAGCAGTTCTTC. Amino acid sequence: CASSQDLGTSGFSYNEQFF.

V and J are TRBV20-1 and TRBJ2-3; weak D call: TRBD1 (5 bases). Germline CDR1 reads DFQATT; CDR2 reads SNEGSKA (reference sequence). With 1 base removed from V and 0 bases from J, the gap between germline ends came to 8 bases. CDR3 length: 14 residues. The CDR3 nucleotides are TGCAGTGCTAGAGGGACATGGAGCACAGATACGCAGTATTTT. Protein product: CSARGTWSTDTQYF.

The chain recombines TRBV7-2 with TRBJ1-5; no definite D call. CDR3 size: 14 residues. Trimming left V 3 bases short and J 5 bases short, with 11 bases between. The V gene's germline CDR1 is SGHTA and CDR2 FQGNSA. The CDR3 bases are TGTGCCAGCAGCTTCGCGGAGAGAGATCAGCCCCAGCATTTT. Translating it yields CASSFAERDQPQHF. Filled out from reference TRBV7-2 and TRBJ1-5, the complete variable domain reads GAGVSQSPSNKVTEKGKDVELRCDPISGHTALYWYRQSLGQGLEFLIYFQGNSAPDKSGLPSDRFSAERTGGSVSTLTIQRTQQEDSAVYLCASSFAERDQPQHFGDGTRLSIL.

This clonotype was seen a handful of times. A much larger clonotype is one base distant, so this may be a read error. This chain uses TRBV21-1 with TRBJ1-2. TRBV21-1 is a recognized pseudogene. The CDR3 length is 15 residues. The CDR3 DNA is TGTGCCGGCAGCAAAGGAGTTAGGGTTGGGAATGGCTACACCTTC. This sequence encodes CAGSKGVRVGNGYTF.

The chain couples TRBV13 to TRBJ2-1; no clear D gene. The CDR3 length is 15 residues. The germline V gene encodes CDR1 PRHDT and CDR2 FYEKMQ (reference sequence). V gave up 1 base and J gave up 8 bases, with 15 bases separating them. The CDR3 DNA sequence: TGTGCCAGCAGCTTAGAAGGTGGGCCCCGGGATGAGCAGTTCTTC. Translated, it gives CASSLEGGPRDEQFF.

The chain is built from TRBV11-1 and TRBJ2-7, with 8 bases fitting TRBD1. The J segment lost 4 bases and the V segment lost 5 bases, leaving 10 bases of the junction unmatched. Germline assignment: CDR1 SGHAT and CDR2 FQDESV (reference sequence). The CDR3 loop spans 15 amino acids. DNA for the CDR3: TGTGCCAGCAGCCTTCCTCCGGACAGGGTTTACGAGCAGTACTTC. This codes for CASSLPPDRVYEQYF.

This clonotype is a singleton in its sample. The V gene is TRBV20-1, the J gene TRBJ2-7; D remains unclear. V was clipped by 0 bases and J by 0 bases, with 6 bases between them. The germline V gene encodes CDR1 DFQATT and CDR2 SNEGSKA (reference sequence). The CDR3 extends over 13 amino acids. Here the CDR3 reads CSAREHLSYEQYF. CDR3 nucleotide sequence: TGCAGTGCTAGAGAGCACCTCTCCTACGAGCAGTACTTC.

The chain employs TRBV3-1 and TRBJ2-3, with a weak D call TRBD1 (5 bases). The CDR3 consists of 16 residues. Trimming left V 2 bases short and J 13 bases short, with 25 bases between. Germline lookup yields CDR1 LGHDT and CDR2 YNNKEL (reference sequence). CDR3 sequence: CASSQSTIPPAVQEYF. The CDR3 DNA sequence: TGTGCCAGCAGCCAAAGCACGATCCCCCCGGCAGTACAGGAGTATTTT.